Following are 15 T cell receptor beta chains from one sample sequenced in a study of cytotoxic CD8 clonotypes in ibrutinib-treated CLL. Here immunoSEQ multiplex PCR was the method, and the copy in TCRdb shows in-frame clones only, minus some. The table records 50,000 to 75,000 clones, over 60% of them present only once. The starting material was PBMCs, obtained after 12 months of ibrutinib treatment. These receptors were collected from a human donor with chronic lymphocytic leukemia.

J is TRBJ2-1 and V is TRBV4-1; 7 bases line up with TRBD2. CDR1 is MGHRA, CDR2 YSYEKL, per germline. The CDR3 has 14 residues. V shed 4 bases, J shed 8 bases, and the junction held 8 bases outside the gene matches. The CDR3 is CASSPRWGGDEQFF. DNA of the CDR3: TGCGCCAGCAGCCCTAGGTGGGGAGGGGATGAGCAGTTCTTC.

The CDR3 nucleotides read TGTGCCAGCAGCCCACAAGGGTGGACAGGGAACAATGAGCAGTTCTTC. Translating it yields CASSPQGWTGNNEQFF. The chain carries TRBV14 and TRBJ2-1; 8 bases line up with TRBD1. This CDR3 region has 16 residues. Germline V CDR1 and CDR2: SGHDN, FVKESK. Trimming cost V 4 bases and J 5 bases; bases outside gene matches: 10.

This clone was recorded once. The CDR3 region has the DNA TGTGCCAGCAGTCTAAACACGATGAACACTGAAGCTTTCTTT. Protein: CASSLNTMNTEAFF. The rearrangement joins TRBV2 to TRBJ1-1; no reliable D call. This CDR3 contains 14 residues. The germline gives CDR1 SNHLY, CDR2 FYNNEI. Trimming cost V 5 bases and J 0 bases, with 10 bases left between them. The full variable domain, its missing parts supplied by reference TRBV2 and TRBJ1-1, is EPEVTQTPSHQVTQMGQEVILRCVPISNHLYFYWYRQILGQKVEFLVSFYNNEISEKSEIFDDQFSVERPDGSNFTLKIRSTKLEDSAMYFCASSLNTMNTEAFFGQGTRLTVV.

The CDR3: CASSQLLAGVVRYEQYF. CDR3 bases: TGCGCCAGCAGCCAACTACTAGCGGGAGTAGTCAGGTACGAGCAGTACTTC. The chain combines TRBV4-1 with TRBJ2-7; TRBD2 matches at 11 bases. V lost 2 bases to trimming and J lost 4 bases; unmatched junction nucleotides: 10. Germline V gene lookup returns CDR1 MGHRA and CDR2 YSYEKL. The CDR3 consists of 17 residues.

This clone was seen only a few times. V is TRBV7-2 and J is TRBJ2-7, with a possible D match to TRBD2 (6 bases). The V and J ends lost 2 bases and 3 bases respectively, with 14 bases between them. The CDR3 is 15 amino acids. Germline V lookup: CDR1 SGHTA, CDR2 FQGNSA. CDR3 nucleotide sequence: TGTGCCAGCAGCTTATCCAGTGGAGGGGTCTACGAGCAGTACTTC. Protein sequence: CASSLSSGGVYEQYF.

CDR3 region: CASSTGQGALEQYF. For the CDR3, the DNA is TGCGCCAGCAGCACGGGACAGGGGGCGCTCGAGCAGTACTTC. This chain links TRBV5-1 with TRBJ2-7, with 12 positions matching TRBD1. V dropped 4 bases and J dropped 6; count of bases not matched to a gene: 5. Germline CDR1 SGHRS, CDR2 YFSETQ. This CDR3 is 14 amino acids long. Full variable domain (outside the CDR3, taken from reference TRBV5-1 and TRBJ2-7): KAGVTQTPRYLIKTRGQQVTLSCSPISGHRSVSWYQQTPGQGLQFLFEYFSETQRNKGNFPGRFSGRQFSNSRSEMNVSTLELGDSALYLCASSTGQGALEQYFGPGTRLTVT.

This chain connects TRBV5-1 to TRBJ2-7; maybe TRBD2 (6 bases). Per germline, CDR1 SGHRS and CDR2 YFSETQ. The length of the CDR3 is 14 residues. Deletions cut 4 bases from V and 7 bases from J, with 18 bases between. The CDR3 nucleotides read TGCGCCAGCAGCAGGGAGGACGGAGAGGGGGAGCAGTACTTC. It encodes CASSREDGEGEQYF.

This clone was detected only a few times. The chain employs TRBV11-1 and TRBJ2-1; TRBD2 matches at 12 bases. This CDR3 is built from 15 residues. V was clipped by 4 bases and J by 9 bases; unmatched bases: 7. Germline CDR1 is SGHAT and CDR2 is FQDESV (reference sequence). The CDR3 DNA sequence: TGTGCCAGCAGCTCCAGACTAGCGGGAGAGGCTGAGCAGTTCTTC. It encodes CASSSRLAGEAEQFF.

The V call is TRBV5-4, the J call TRBJ2-7; TRBD2 is a possible D gene (5 bases). The germline CDR1 and CDR2 sequences are SGHNT and YYREEE (reference sequence). Trimming took off 0 bases at V and 2 bases at J, with 12 bases between the two ends. The CDR3 is 15 residues long. The CDR3 spells CASSLARTPPYEQYF. The DNA for the CDR3 is TGTGCCAGCAGCTTGGCGAGGACTCCGCCCTACGAGCAGTACTTC.

This chain joins TRBV9 and TRBJ2-3; perhaps TRBD1 as D (6 bases). Trimming removed 3 bases at V and 0 bases at J, with 8 bases between. The CDR3 runs to 14 residues. CDR1 SGDLS and CDR2 YYNGEE come from the germline V gene. The CDR3 DNA sequence: TGTGCCAGCAGCGCAGGGGCTAGCACAGATACGCAGTATTTT. The encoded protein is CASSAGASTDTQYF.

The chain carries TRBV28 and TRBJ2-7; tentatively, D is TRBD2 (5 bases). Germline V gene sequence: CDR1 MDHEN, CDR2 SYDVKM. Trimming removed 4 bases from V and 2 bases from J, with 12 bases in between. The CDR3 sequence is 14 residues long. The CDR3, as DNA: TGTGCCAGCAGTTCCCCCTTGCGGGCCTACGAGCAGTACTTC. Protein sequence: CASSSPLRAYEQYF.

The chain has TRBV2 and TRBJ2-2, with 11 nucleotides matching TRBD1. Germline loops: CDR1 SNHLY, CDR2 FYNNEI. With V trimmed by 10 bases and J by 5 bases, 6 bases remained unmatched. The CDR3 spans 14 residues. For the CDR3, the DNA is TGTGCCATCGGACAGGGGGCGGGTACCGGGGAGCTGTTTTTT. Amino acids: CAIGQGAGTGELFF.

The rearrangement links TRBV5-1 to TRBJ1-2; D is perhaps TRBD1 (5 bases). Trimming took 1 base from V and 4 from J, leaving 14 bases between them. The germline gives CDR1 SGHRS, CDR2 YFSETQ. The CDR3 spans 15 residues. CDR3 region: CASSLWPGTSYGYTF. CDR3 in DNA: TGCGCCAGCAGCTTGTGGCCAGGGACCTCCTATGGCTACACCTTC.

The V call is TRBV11-3, the J call TRBJ2-7; TRBD1 aligns across 7 bases. Germline V lookup: CDR1 SGHNT, CDR2 YENEEA. The V segment lost 5 bases and the J segment 0 bases; nucleotides outside the gene matches: 10. This CDR3 comprises 16 residues. The CDR3 sequence: CASSHATGAPSYEQYF. The CDR3 nucleotides read TGTGCCAGCAGCCACGCAACAGGGGCCCCCTCCTACGAGCAGTACTTC.

This clone was observed a handful of times. V is TRBV7-2 and J is TRBJ1-3; the D is unclear. Trimming left V 7 bases short and J 0 bases short, with 7 bases between. CDR1 is SGHTA, CDR2 FQGNSA, per germline. This CDR3 comprises 13 residues. DNA of the CDR3: TGTGCCAGCACACTTCGCTCTGGAAACACCATATATTTT. As protein: CASTLRSGNTIYF.